This T cell receptor (beta chain) derives from a study of blood T cell repertoires in COVID-19. Across the study: The United States, Italy and Spain supplied acute and convalescent COVID-19 samples.

The CDR3 totals 11 residues. Germline CDR1 and CDR2: SQVTM and ANQGSEA. Germline trimming cut 7 bases from V and 8 bases from J; bases unmatched to any gene: 7. TCRdb keeps only in-frame clones here, not all; method: immunoSEQ multiplex PCR. The sample has under 200,000 clones; roughly 80% are singletons. This receptor was taken from a man between 65 and 85 years old with acute or convalescent COVID-19. The source material was peripheral blood. V gene TRBV29-1 combines with J gene TRBJ1-2, with 7 positions matching TRBD1. CDR3 bases: TGCAGCGCTAGGGGGCGCGAGGGCTACACCTTC. Translated, it gives CSARGREGYTF. Full variable domain (missing parts from reference TRBV29-1 and TRBJ1-2): SAVISQKPSRDICQRGTSLTIQCQVDSQVTMMFWYRQQPGQSLTLIATANQGSEATYESGFVIDKFPISRPNLTFSTLTVSNMSPEDSSIYLCSARGREGYTFGSGTRLTVV.